Detailed here is one TCR beta chain. The antigen remains unidentified. V was clipped by 5 bases and J by 13 bases; unmatched bases: 17. This CDR3 has 17 amino acids. The germline V gene encodes CDR1 LNHNV and CDR2 YYDKDF (reference sequence). Produced via immunoSEQ multiplex PCR; TCRdb's table is partial and in-frame only. The sample yields under 200,000 clones, approximately 90% seen once. Both about-4-week and about-12-week second-dose recipients were combined. These data belong to a study of T cell responses to AZD1222 COVID-19 vaccine. Findings of the study overall: Mostly white British, mostly female donors; authors suggested clonal diversity may be underestimated. Spike was spanned by vaccine-associated CD4 TCRs, which were dominant at 160-218 and 743-854. Regions left unmutated in variants are reportedly the target of nearly half of spike-specific TCRs.

J is TRBJ2-1 and V is TRBV15; TRBD2 agrees at 13 bases. Sample: peripheral blood, taken 28 days after the second AZD1222 dose. This TCR was recovered from an adult who received the AZD1222 COVID-19 vaccine. The CDR3 DNA reads as TGTGCCACCAGCTCTCCATCCGAAACTAGCGGGAGGGGGGTACAGTTCTTC. Translated: CATSSPSETSGRGVQFF.